This TCR beta chain was identified in a study of monozygotic twins with inflammatory bowel disease. This CDR3 has 19 residues. Using the 5' RACE reads, TCRdb records one entry per CDR3 protein without DNA. The table for this sample gives approximately 400,000 distinct CDR3 sequences. This clonotype originated in a human donor with ulcerative colitis or Crohn's disease, or a healthy co-twin of an affected twin (not recorded which). Sequenced sample: blood. The gene calls are TRBV12-2 and TRBJ2-1; the D call of TRBD2 rests on TCRdb alone, since no DNA is present to check it. TRBV12-2 is a pseudogene segment. Here the CDR3 reads CASRLARNSGEGSYNEQFF.